These 21 T cell receptor beta chains originate from one sample sequenced in a study of shared T cell receptors in the human thymus. The data were produced by immunoSEQ multiplex PCR, yet TCRdb's version contains in-frame clones alone and is incomplete. The table includes hundreds of thousands of clones, approximately 90% detected once. These sequences were also reported in another study, on human thymus T cells.

The sample taken for sequencing was thymocytes. The receptors were sampled from a boy in the first two years of life with a congenital heart defect.

The rearrangement joins TRBV5-6 to TRBJ2-4; D is possibly TRBD2 (6 bases). The CDR3 sequence is 14 residues long. Germline CDR1 SGHDT, CDR2 YYEEEE. Deletions cut 2 bases from V and 3 bases from J, with 9 bases between. CDR3 sequence: CASSFWGGKNIQYF. CDR3 DNA: TGTGCCAGCAGCTTTTGGGGAGGCAAAAACATTCAGTACTTC.

The chain uses TRBV30 and TRBJ2-4; 9 bases map to TRBD1. The CDR3 length is 12 residues. V lost 3 bases and J lost 8; bases outside the gene matches: 2. Germline V lookup: CDR1 GTSNPN, CDR2 SVGIG (reference sequence). The CDR3 sequence: CAWRGQGYIQYF. The CDR3 DNA sequence: TGTGCCTGGAGGGGACAGGGTTACATTCAGTACTTC.

This clone was detected only once. The chain recombines TRBV21-1 with TRBJ2-7; TRBD2, the table's D call, lacks a check against the DNA. TRBV21-1 is tagged as a pseudogene. CDR3 length: 19 amino acids. Here the CDR3 DNA reads TGTGCCAGCAGCAAATGGGCTAGCGGGAGGGCCCGGATCTCATACGAGCAGTACTTC. Translation gives CASSKWASGRARISYEQYF.

This chain uses TRBV13 with TRBJ1-1, with TRBD1 identical over 8 bases. The CDR3 has 12 residues. The germline V gene has CDR1 PRHDT and CDR2 FYEKMQ (reference sequence). J was trimmed by 1 base and V by 9 bases; bases with no gene match: 1. The CDR3 DNA reads as TGTGCCAGGGACAGGGCGAACACTGAAGCTTTCTTT. Its translation is CARDRANTEAFF.

V gene TRBV6-6 combines with J gene TRBJ2-7; perhaps TRBD2 as D (6 bases). CDR3 length equals 16 residues. The V end was cut by 2 bases, the J end by 4 bases, with 18 bases between. Germline V gene sequence: CDR1 MNHNY, CDR2 SVGAGI (reference sequence). CDR3 protein: CASSYLRGNPRYEQYF. CDR3 sequence (DNA): TGTGCCAGCAGTTACCTACGCGGGAACCCCCGGTACGAGCAGTACTTC.

The chain uses TRBV5-4 and TRBJ2-5; weak D call: TRBD2 (6 bases). Germline lookup yields CDR1 SGHNT and CDR2 YYREEE (reference sequence). V lost 4 bases and J 5 bases, leaving 27 bases between the germline ends. CDR3 length: 18 amino acids. The chain's CDR3 is CASSRTPGTRTERETQYF. CDR3 DNA: TGTGCCAGCAGCCGCACTCCTGGGACTCGTACCGAGAGGGAGACCCAGTACTTC.

A single count supports this clone. This chain uses TRBV29-1 with TRBJ2-1, with D tentatively TRBD2 (7 bases). The CDR3 has 18 residues. V was shortened by 4 bases and J by 8 bases, with 30 bases between the two germline ends. Germline V lookup: CDR1 SQVTM, CDR2 ANQGSEA. The CDR3 sequence: CSVAASGQSLLNWDEQFF. Here the CDR3 DNA reads TGCAGCGTTGCGGCTAGCGGACAGTCACTTCTAAACTGGGATGAGCAGTTCTTC.

V is TRBV7-6 and J is TRBJ2-3; 9 positions agree with TRBD1. Germline CDR1 and CDR2: SGHVS and FNYEAQ. The junction had 2 bases not matched to a gene; V was cut back by 4 bases and J by 6 bases. The CDR3 totals 13 residues. Here the CDR3 reads CASSWDRADTQYF. The CDR3 nucleotides are TGTGCCAGCAGCTGGGACAGGGCGGATACGCAGTATTTT.

V and J are TRBV2 and TRBJ2-7; 10 nucleotides agree with TRBD2. Germline V lookup: CDR1 SNHLY, CDR2 FYNNEI. The trim removed 6 bases at V and 0 bases at J, leaving 17 bases unmatched. The CDR3 is 19 amino acids. The CDR3 nucleotides are TGTGCCAGCAGGGCCCGACTAGCGGGTGATACCGCTAGCTCCTACGAGCAGTACTTC. It is translated as CASRARLAGDTASSYEQYF.

The rearrangement links TRBV10-3 to TRBJ2-3; tentative D call: TRBD1 (6 bases). This CDR3 comprises 12 residues. The germline CDR1 and CDR2 sequences are ENHRY and SYGVKD. The V end was cut by 4 bases, the J end by 5 bases, with 7 bases between. The chain's CDR3 is CAISGGRDTQYF. The DNA of the CDR3 is TGTGCCATCAGTGGGGGGCGAGATACGCAGTATTTT.

The CDR3 loop reads CASSFRVAGAFGEQYF. DNA for the CDR3: TGTGCCAGCAGCTTTCGGGTCGCAGGGGCTTTTGGCGAGCAGTACTTC. The V call is TRBV7-9, the J call TRBJ2-7; TRBD1 might be the D (6 bases). Trimming took 3 bases from V and 6 from J, leaving 21 bases between them. The germline V gene encodes CDR1 SEHNR and CDR2 FQNEAQ (reference sequence). The CDR3 length is 16 residues.

V usage is TRBV30 and J usage is TRBJ2-1, with 9 bases lining up with TRBD2. With V trimmed by 0 bases and J by 3 bases, 9 bases remained unmatched. Germline loops: CDR1 GTSNPN, CDR2 SVGIG (reference sequence). There are 17 residues in the CDR3. DNA for the CDR3: TGTGCCTGGAGTGTACCCCCTCAGCGGGAGGACTACAATGAGCAGTTCTTC. It codes for CAWSVPPQREDYNEQFF.

The rearrangement links TRBV4-3 to TRBJ2-2; 11 nucleotides line up with TRBD2. The CDR3 covers 18 residues. Germline CDR1 and CDR2: LGHNA and YSLEER. Losses at the gene ends were 0 bases for V and 6 bases for J; bases not matched to a gene: 9. CDR3 DNA: TGCGCCAGCAGCCAAGACCAGGGACTAGCGGCTATGTCCGGGGAGCTGTTTTTT. Translating it yields CASSQDQGLAAMSGELFF.

V gene TRBV27 combines with J gene TRBJ1-2; 8 bases agree with TRBD1. Germline-derived CDR1 and CDR2 are MNHEY and SMNVEV (reference sequence). The CDR3 has 20 residues. V was clipped by 5 bases and J by 2 bases; unmatched bases: 22. CDR3 DNA: TGTGCCAGCAGTGGGAAACCCCGGGACAGGCAAGAAATTTTGAACTATGGCTACACCTTC. Translation: CASSGKPRDRQEILNYGYTF.

This chain connects TRBV7-2 to TRBJ2-1; D is possibly TRBD2 (6 bases). Per the germline V gene, CDR1 is SGHTA and CDR2 is FQGNSA. V was pared by 6 bases and J by 7 bases, with 13 bases between. The length of the CDR3 is 13 residues. This CDR3 reads CASSVCGGNEQFF. CDR3 coding DNA: TGTGCCAGCAGTGTGTGTGGGGGGAATGAGCAGTTCTTC.

The chain employs TRBV6-1 and TRBJ2-3, with D unclear. The V end was cut by 3 bases, the J end by 0 bases, with 13 bases between. Germline-derived CDR1 and CDR2 are MNHNS and SASEGT. The CDR3 length is 16 residues. CDR3 sequence: CASSECRGGSTDTQYF. CDR3 nucleotide sequence: TGTGCCAGCAGTGAGTGCCGAGGCGGTAGCACAGATACGCAGTATTTT.

J is TRBJ2-1 and V is TRBV7-9, with 11 nucleotides matching TRBD2. V gave up 5 bases and J gave up 6 bases; unmatched junction bases: 6. Germline CDR1 is SEHNR and CDR2 is FQNEAQ (reference sequence). This CDR3 has 15 residues. The CDR3: CASSHGLAGPNEQFF. The CDR3 DNA follows: TGTGCCAGCAGCCACGGACTAGCGGGCCCCAATGAGCAGTTCTTC.

The genes are TRBV11-1 and TRBJ2-1; 8 bases agree with TRBD2. This CDR3 contains 16 residues. Germline-derived CDR1 and CDR2 are SGHAT and FQDESV (reference sequence). The J segment lost 0 bases and the V segment lost 5 bases, leaving 6 bases of the junction unmatched. CDR3 nucleotides: TGTGCCAGCAGCCCCGAGAGCGGGAGCTCCTACAATGAGCAGTTCTTC. Translated, it gives CASSPESGSSYNEQFF.

The chain links TRBV18 to TRBJ1-2, with a tentative D call TRBD1 (6 bases). V lost 2 bases to trimming and J lost 4 bases, with 32 bases between them. The CDR3 sequence is 21 residues long. Germline V gene lookup returns CDR1 KGHSH and CDR2 LQKENI. The CDR3 protein is CASSPWSGAGPKETGAYGYTF. The DNA of the CDR3 is TGTGCCAGCTCACCATGGTCAGGGGCAGGCCCGAAGGAAACCGGGGCCTATGGCTACACCTTC.

The chain employs TRBV4-1 and TRBJ2-5; TRBD2 might be the D (6 bases). The J call may be faulty, since TRBJ2-7 better matches the DNA end. The CDR3 runs to 14 residues. The germline V gene has CDR1 MGHRA and CDR2 YSYEKL. CDR3 sequence reads: CASSQRAGNYEQYF. CDR3 bases: TGCGCCAGCAGCCAAAGGGCGGGGAACTACGAGCAGTACTTC.

This chain uses TRBV7-9 with TRBJ1-1; 8 nucleotides align to TRBD1. Germline CDR1 is SEHNR and CDR2 is FQNEAQ (reference sequence). V was pared by 2 bases and J by 4 bases, with 9 bases of the junction left unmatched. CDR3 length: 16 residues. The CDR3 coding sequence is TGTGCCAGCAGCTTATCAGCCCCAGACAGGGGCACTGAAGCTTTCTTT. As protein: CASSLSAPDRGTEAFF.